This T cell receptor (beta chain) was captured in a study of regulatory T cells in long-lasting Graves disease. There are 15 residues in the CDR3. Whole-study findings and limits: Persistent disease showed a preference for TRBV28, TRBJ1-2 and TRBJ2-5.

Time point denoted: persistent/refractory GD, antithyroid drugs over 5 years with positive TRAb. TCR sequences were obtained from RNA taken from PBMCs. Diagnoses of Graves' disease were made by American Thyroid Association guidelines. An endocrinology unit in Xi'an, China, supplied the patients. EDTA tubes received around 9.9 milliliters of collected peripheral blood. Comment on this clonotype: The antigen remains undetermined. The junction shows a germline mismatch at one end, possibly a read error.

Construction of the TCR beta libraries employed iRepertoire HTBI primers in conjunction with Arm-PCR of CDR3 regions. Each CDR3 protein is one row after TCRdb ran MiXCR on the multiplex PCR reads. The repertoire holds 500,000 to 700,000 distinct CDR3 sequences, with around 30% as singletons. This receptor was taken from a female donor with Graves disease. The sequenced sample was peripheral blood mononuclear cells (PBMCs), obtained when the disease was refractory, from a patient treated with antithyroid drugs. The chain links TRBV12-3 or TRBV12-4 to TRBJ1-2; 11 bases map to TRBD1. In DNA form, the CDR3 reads TGTGCCAGCAGTTCGAGACTGGACAGGGGGCCGGGCTACGCCTTC. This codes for CASSSRLDRGPGYAF.